This TCR beta chain was documented in a study of T cell repertoires in cytomegalovirus infection (dated by TCRdb to the late 2010s). Regarding the complete study: The peptide stimulations were aimed at well-studied HLA-B-restricted epitopes as well as recently identified HLA-C-restricted CMV epitopes, whose presentation resists viral immunomodulation. Donor HLA type was relevant to the analysis, as public TCR beta signatures indicated carriage of CMV infection together with the matching HLA type. The research as a whole found: The ex vivo response was dominated by HLA-C-restricted CMV-specific TCR beta clonotypes, which also provided the single most frequent clonotype in two of eight donors. Carriers of CMV infection plus the relevant HLA type were discriminated by the cumulative frequency of public TCR beta family members in the study cohort and in an independent roughly 380-donor cohort.

In light of the paper, this sample's treatment or condition label describes: in vitro stimulation with specific CMV peptide epitopes to enrich CMV-specific T cells. Sequencing used an Illumina HiSeq 1500. TCRdb's own reprocessing of the public reads used fastp at Q25 and MiXCR and kept productive beta chains. All rows with the same CDR3 protein become a single entry with the most common DNA and genes. Within this sample are about 920,000 distinct CDR3 sequences, with 25% to 40% of them counted one time only. Of the sample, about an eighth is held by the ten largest clones. CDR1 and CDR2 were assigned from the germline V gene (reference sequence) as SGHAT and FQDESV. Inclusive of the bounding cysteine and valine, the CDR3 is 15 residues long. Only the CDR3 portion is preserved as DNA: 45 bases, with reading frame beginning at the first base. The germline ends are 13 bases apart after V is trimmed by 3 bases and J by 1 base.

This clonotype appeared a few times. The specificity of this receptor is unknown. The sample holds no much larger clone one base away, and base qualities are not on file. The material sequenced was cultured CD8+ T cells from PBMCs, taken from culture after CMV antigen stimulation. The V and J genes are TRBV11-1 and TRBJ2-7, with the D gene call left open. This receptor was obtained from a human donor in good health (CMV status not recorded). Some clones in this sample may be carry-over from other donors' samples. DNA sequence: TGTGCCAGCAGCTTCTTCGGACCGGCTTCCTACGAGCAGTACGTC. It is translated as CASSFFGPASYEQYV.